This T cell receptor (beta chain) is drawn from a study of esophageal squamous cell carcinoma under preoperative chemotherapy. J lost 4 bases, V lost 6 bases, and 6 bases had no gene match. The germline V gene encodes CDR1 MNHNY and CDR2 SVGAGI (reference sequence). The CDR3 contains 15 residues. Time point described: before preoperative PTX-NDP chemotherapy. General study results and limits: After treatment, tumor-infiltrating lymphocytes seemed to come partly from incoming peripheral T cells, not only local changes.

Via MiXCR, TCRdb re-called the PCR reads, giving one row per CDR3 protein. Of more than 9,500 distinct CDR3 sequences in the sample, 45% to 55% are singletons; the top ten hold roughly 17%. This clonotype is labeled as large. Antigen: not known. V usage is TRBV6-6 and J usage is TRBJ2-1; 10 nucleotides match TRBD1. The sequence came from a human donor with esophageal squamous cell carcinoma. The donor label of this sample is uncertain. Sampling took place from a patient given preoperative chemotherapy. As DNA, the CDR3 is TGTGCCAGCAGACCCGGGACAGGGGCTTACAATGAGCAGTTCTTC. Residues: CASRPGTGAYNEQFF.